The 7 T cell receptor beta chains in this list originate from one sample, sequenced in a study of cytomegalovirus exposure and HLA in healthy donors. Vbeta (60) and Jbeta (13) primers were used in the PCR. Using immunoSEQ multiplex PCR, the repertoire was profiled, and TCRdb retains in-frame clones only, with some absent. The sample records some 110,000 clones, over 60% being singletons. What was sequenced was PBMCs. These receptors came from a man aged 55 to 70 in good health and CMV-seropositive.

The CDR3 DNA sequence: TGTGCCAGCAACCGACAAATGAGTCAGCCCCAGCATTTT. Translating gives CASNRQMSQPQHF. The chain employs TRBV28 and TRBJ1-5; D is undetermined. CDR1 is MDHEN and CDR2 is SYDVKM in the germline V gene. Trimming pared 7 bases from V and 6 bases from J, leaving 13 bases between. This CDR3 has 13 residues.

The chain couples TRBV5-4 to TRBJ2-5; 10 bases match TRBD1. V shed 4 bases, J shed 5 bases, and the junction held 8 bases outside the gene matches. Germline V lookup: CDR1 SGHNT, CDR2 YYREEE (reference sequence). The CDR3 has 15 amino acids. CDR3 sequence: CASSLRTGGIETQYF. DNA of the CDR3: TGTGCCAGCAGCCTCCGGACAGGGGGAATTGAGACCCAGTACTTC.

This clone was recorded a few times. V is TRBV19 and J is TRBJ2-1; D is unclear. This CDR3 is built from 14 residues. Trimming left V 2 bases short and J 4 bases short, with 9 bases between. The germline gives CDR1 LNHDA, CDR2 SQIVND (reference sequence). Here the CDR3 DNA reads TGTGCCAGTAGTATATCTCCCTCGTACAATGAGCAGTTCTTC. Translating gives CASSISPSYNEQFF.

CDR3 loop: CASSLVQNYGYTF. The CDR3 coding sequence is TGTGCCAGCAGCTTAGTACAGAACTATGGCTACACCTTC. The gene calls are TRBV7-2 and TRBJ1-2; D gene unclear. In germline, CDR1 is SGHTA, CDR2 FQGNSA. V was trimmed by 1 base and J by 2 bases, leaving 5 bases between them. The CDR3 runs to 13 residues.

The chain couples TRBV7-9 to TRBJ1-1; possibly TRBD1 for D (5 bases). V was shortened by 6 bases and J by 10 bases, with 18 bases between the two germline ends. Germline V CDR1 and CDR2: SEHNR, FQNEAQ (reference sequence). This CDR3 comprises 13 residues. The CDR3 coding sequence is TGTGCCAGCAGTCCGCCCGGGGGGACGCGAGCTTTCTTT. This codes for CASSPPGGTRAFF.

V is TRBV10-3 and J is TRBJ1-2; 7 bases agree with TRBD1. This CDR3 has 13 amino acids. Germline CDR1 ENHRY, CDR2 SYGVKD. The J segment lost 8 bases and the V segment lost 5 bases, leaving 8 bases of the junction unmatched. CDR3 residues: CAISTTGQVGYTF. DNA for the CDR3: TGTGCCATCAGTACAACAGGACAGGTGGGCTACACCTTC.

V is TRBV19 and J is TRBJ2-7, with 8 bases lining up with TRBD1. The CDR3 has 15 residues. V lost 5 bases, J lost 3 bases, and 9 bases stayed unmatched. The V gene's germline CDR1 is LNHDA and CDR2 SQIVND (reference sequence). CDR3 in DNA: TGTGCCAGTAGTTCCCTACACGGACAGGGCTACGAGCAGTACTTC. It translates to CASSSLHGQGYEQYF. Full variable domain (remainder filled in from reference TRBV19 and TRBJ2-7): DGGITQSPKYLFRKEGQNVTLSCEQNLNHDAMYWYRQDPGQGLRLIYYSQIVNDFQKGDIAEGYSVSREKKESFPLTVTSAQKNPTAFYLCASSSLHGQGYEQYFGPGTRLTVT.